Below, one T cell receptor (beta chain) is given with its context. Treatment given: about 20 received Ad26.COV2.S at low or high dose, single or two shots; about five received placebo; per-sample allocation not given. Sampling was done on day 63 after the first vaccine or placebo injection. The source of the sample is a study of Ad26.COV2.S vaccination and SARS-CoV-2 variants. Using immunoSEQ multiplex PCR, the repertoire was profiled, and TCRdb retains in-frame clones only, with some absent. The table includes about 680,000 clones, 89% detected once. CDR1 is LNHDA and CDR2 is SQIVND in the germline V gene (reference sequence). V lost 1 base, J lost 4 bases, and 14 bases lay in between. This CDR3 contains 16 residues.

This clonotype was obtained from a person aged 18-60 years who received the Ad26.COV2.S COVID-19 vaccine or a placebo. This chain links TRBV19 with TRBJ1-5; maybe TRBD1 (6 bases). This specimen consisted of peripheral blood, obtained in a trial of Ad26.COV2.S vaccine versus placebo. The CDR3 DNA reads TGTGCCAGTAGTATAGTACCAGGAGGGGGTAATCAGCCCCAGCATTTT. Translated: CASSIVPGGGNQPQHF.